The 16 T cell receptor beta chains presented below share a single source sample, sequenced in a study of T-cell memory formation after mild COVID-19. Each CDR3 protein is one row after TCRdb ran MiXCR on the 5' RACE reads. The table records 350,000 to 450,000 distinct CDR3 sequences, approximately 25% of them present only once. The sample comprised PBMCs or a T cell subset sorted from them (not recorded which). The receptors stem from an adult woman who had mild COVID-19 (a few samples of this study predate the infection). Cell type and time point are not known.

The J gene is TRBJ1-6, the V gene TRBV5-1, with 9 bases aligning to TRBD1. The length of the CDR3 is 16 residues. The germline V gene has CDR1 SGHRS and CDR2 YFSETQ. The junction had 7 bases not matched to a gene; V was cut back by 2 bases and J by 7 bases. The CDR3 DNA sequence: TGCGCCAGCAGCTTAGGACCCGGGACAGGGAATTCACCCCTCCACTTT. Translation gives CASSLGPGTGNSPLHF.

V usage is TRBV7-2 and J usage is TRBJ2-7; D is unresolved. This CDR3 is built from 15 residues. CDR1 and CDR2 (germline): SGHTA, FQGNSA. The ends were cut back, 2 bases at V and 0 bases at J, with 11 bases in the middle. CDR3 sequence (DNA): TGTGCCAGCAGCTTAAATCCGGCAGCCTCCTACGAGCAGTACTTC. Its protein product is CASSLNPAASYEQYF.

This clonotype was counted only a few times. The V and J genes are TRBV4-1 and TRBJ2-1; TRBD2 matches 12 bases. CDR3 size: 18 residues. The germline V gene has CDR1 MGHRA and CDR2 YSYEKL. The V gene end was trimmed by 1 base and the J gene end by 2 bases; junction bases not matched to a gene: 6. CDR3 sequence (DNA): TGCGCCAGCAGCCAAGGACTAGCGGGGGCCTCGACCTACAATGAGCAGTTCTTC. Its protein is CASSQGLAGASTYNEQFF.

This chain connects TRBV5-6 to TRBJ2-7, with D possibly called TRBD1 or TRBD2 (5 bases each). Germline lookup yields CDR1 SGHDT and CDR2 YYEEEE. The V and J ends lost 0 bases and 5 bases respectively, with 27 bases between them. This CDR3 contains 19 residues. CDR3 residues: CASSLAVPAQGRERNEQYF. The CDR3 bases are TGTGCCAGCAGCTTGGCCGTTCCCGCTCAGGGCAGGGAGAGGAACGAGCAGTACTTC.

This clonotype has more than one count but fewer than ten. The chain employs TRBV4-2 and TRBJ1-2; D is unclear. The CDR3 is 15 residues long. Trimming shortened V by 0 bases and J by 7 bases, and 15 bases separated the two germline ends. Per the germline V gene, CDR1 is LGHNA and CDR2 is YNFKEQ. CDR3 protein: CASSQDVTVGSGYTF. The CDR3 coding sequence is TGTGCCAGCAGCCAAGATGTTACAGTTGGAAGTGGCTACACCTTC.

This clonotype has only a few counts. DNA for the CDR3: TGTGCCAGCAGCAAGTGGGGGGCGGGGTCCTACGAGCAGTACTTC. As protein: CASSKWGAGSYEQYF. The chain joins TRBV7-6 to TRBJ2-7; the D call may be TRBD1 or TRBD2 (6 bases each). The CDR3 has 15 residues. The germline V gene encodes CDR1 SGHVS and CDR2 FNYEAQ. V lost 5 bases, J lost 1 base, and 15 bases lay in between.

This clonotype was picked up a small number of times. The J gene is TRBJ2-2, the V gene TRBV11-3, with D unclear. The CDR3 contains 15 residues. The ends were cut back, 5 bases at V and 0 bases at J, with 10 bases in the middle. CDR1 is SGHNT and CDR2 is YENEEA in the germline V gene. CDR3 DNA: TGTGCCAGCAGCGCCGGTACGGCGAACACCGGGGAGCTGTTTTTT. It translates to CASSAGTANTGELFF.

J is TRBJ2-3 and V is TRBV6-5; weak D call: TRBD1 (6 bases). Germline V gene lookup returns CDR1 MNHEY and CDR2 SVGAGI. The CDR3 totals 14 residues. With 9 bases removed from V and 2 bases from J, the gap between germline ends came to 15 bases. The chain's CDR3 is CASAGTPITDTQYF. The DNA of the CDR3 is TGTGCCAGTGCCGGGACACCCATCACAGATACGCAGTATTTT.

This clonotype has more than one count but fewer than ten. V gene TRBV20-1 combines with J gene TRBJ1-4, with D possibly being TRBD1 (5 bases). Per germline, CDR1 DFQATT and CDR2 SNEGSKA (reference sequence). This CDR3 is 13 amino acids long. V was shortened by 6 bases and J by 8 bases, with 16 bases between the two germline ends. The CDR3: CSARGELNEKLFF. The CDR3 nucleotides read TGCAGTGCCCGAGGGGAGTTGAACGAAAAACTGTTTTTT.

The chain uses TRBV20-1 and TRBJ2-7, with TRBD1 identical over 10 bases. Germline trimming cut 3 bases from V and 2 bases from J; bases unmatched to any gene: 16. The CDR3 runs 18 residues. Germline loops: CDR1 DFQATT, CDR2 SNEGSKA (reference sequence). As DNA, the CDR3 is TGCAGTGCTAGGGGTACCGGGACAGGGGTAATAGCGACCTACGAGCAGTACTTC. This gives the protein CSARGTGTGVIATYEQYF.

This chain connects TRBV5-1 to TRBJ2-5, with no clear D. Trimming removed 1 base at V and 5 bases at J, with 9 bases between. The CDR3 runs to 13 residues. Germline-derived CDR1 and CDR2 are SGHRS and YFSETQ. The CDR3 sequence: CASSLHEAETQYF. The CDR3 DNA reads TGCGCCAGCAGCTTGCACGAAGCGGAGACCCAGTACTTC. Drawing the rest from reference TRBV5-1 and TRBJ2-5, the complete variable domain is KAGVTQTPRYLIKTRGQQVTLSCSPISGHRSVSWYQQTPGQGLQFLFEYFSETQRNKGNFPGRFSGRQFSNSRSEMNVSTLELGDSALYLCASSLHEAETQYFGPGTRLLVL.

This clonotype has a handful of counts. The chain links TRBV6-2 or TRBV6-3 to TRBJ1-1, with 7 bases that match TRBD1. Per the germline V gene, CDR1 is MNHEY and CDR2 is SVGEGT. Losses at the gene ends were 2 bases for V and 5 bases for J; bases not matched to a gene: 5. There are 14 residues in the CDR3. In DNA, the CDR3 is TGTGCCAGCAGTTACCTCCAGGGGGGTACTGAAGCTTTCTTT. Protein sequence: CASSYLQGGTEAFF.

The CDR3: CASRAGNYGYTF. In DNA form, the CDR3 reads TGTGCCAGCAGAGCAGGGAACTATGGCTACACCTTC. The chain couples TRBV12-3 or TRBV12-4 to TRBJ1-2; possible D gene TRBD1, 5 bases. The CDR3 is made up of 12 amino acids. V lost 6 bases and J 2 bases, leaving 7 bases between the germline ends.

The chain is built from TRBV12-3 or TRBV12-4 and TRBJ1-2; 7 bases are shared with TRBD1. The CDR3 has 17 residues. Losses at the gene ends were 6 bases for V and 5 bases for J; bases not matched to a gene: 18. The CDR3 loop is CASRQPLGGAGGYGYTF. DNA of the CDR3: TGTGCCAGCAGGCAACCACTGGGCGGGGCAGGGGGATATGGCTACACCTTC.

This clonotype has more than one count but fewer than ten. V is TRBV12-3 or TRBV12-4 and J is TRBJ1-1; 7 nucleotides agree with TRBD1. V dropped 5 bases and J dropped 0; count of bases not matched to a gene: 6. The length of the CDR3 is 15 residues. The CDR3 sequence is CASSRLGTVNTEAFF. In DNA form, the CDR3 reads TGTGCCAGCAGTCGTTTGGGGACAGTGAACACTGAAGCTTTCTTT.

The rearrangement links TRBV20-1 to TRBJ2-2, with 12 bases fitting TRBD2. This CDR3 is 16 amino acids long. Germline CDR1 and CDR2: DFQATT and SNEGSKA (reference sequence). The V gene end was trimmed by 6 bases and the J gene end by 6 bases; junction bases not matched to a gene: 11. The CDR3 loop is CSADRRLAGVPGELFF. The CDR3 nucleotides read TGCAGTGCCGACCGGCGACTAGCGGGAGTCCCCGGGGAGCTGTTTTTT.